This T cell receptor beta chain was captured by sequencing in a study of T-cell memory formation after mild COVID-19. Study details: TCR clusters were mostly confined to one donor each.

This CDR3 spans 15 amino acids. Germline values: CDR1 LGHNA, CDR2 YSLEER. The V gene end was trimmed by 5 bases and the J gene end by 2 bases; junction bases not matched to a gene: 9. This clonotype was seen a handful of times. TCRdb processed the 5' RACE reads anew with MiXCR; each CDR3 protein has one entry. The table lists 150,000 to 200,000 distinct CDR3 sequences, about 15% of them singletons. Sample: PBMCs or a T cell subset sorted from them (not recorded which). The rearrangement uses TRBV4-3 and TRBJ2-7, with 7 bases identical to TRBD2. The sequence was obtained from an adult woman who had mild COVID-19 (a few samples of this study predate the infection). Cell type and time point are not known. The CDR3 DNA reads TGCGCCAGCAGCGCCCTCGCACTAGCGACCTACGAGCAGTACTTC. Translating it yields CASSALALATYEQYF.